Given below is one TCR beta chain in context. The sample comes from a study of blood T cell repertoires in COVID-19. The assay was immunoSEQ multiplex PCR, and TCRdb's table has in-frame clones only and misses some. The table has roughly 140,000 clones, approximately 86% seen once. Sequencing input: peripheral blood. The TCR sequence derives from a woman in her seventies with acute or convalescent COVID-19.

The CDR3 spells CASSRGYEQYV. The CDR3 DNA reads as TGTGCCAGCAGTAGGGGATACGAGCAGTACGTC. The J gene is TRBJ2-7, the V gene TRBV6-6; D possibly corresponds to TRBD1 (5 bases). Trimming left V 5 bases short and J 4 bases short, with 6 bases between. Germline V gene data show CDR1 as MNHNY and CDR2 as SVGAGI (reference sequence). The CDR3 runs to 11 residues.